This T cell receptor beta chain was observed in a study of HIV-infected patients and healthy controls. Broader study findings: HIV+ repertoires were severely depleted of MAIT alpha-chain CDR3s, unlike healthy controls. Compared with untreated HIV+ repertoires, healthy controls showed roughly threefold more distinct CDR3s and higher Shannon diversity. The seeming recovery of the Gini index after therapy in HIV-infected patients vanished in size-matched data.

By proportion, this clonotype is medium-sized. The antigen remains unidentified. The CDR3 sequence is 14 residues long. The V segment lost 5 bases and the J segment 8 bases; nucleotides outside the gene matches: 6. Per the germline V gene, CDR1 is WNHNN and CDR2 is SYGVQD (reference sequence). Alpha and beta constant-region primers primed reverse transcription of around 500 ng RNA. Using multiplexing indices, alpha and beta chain libraries were generated apart by chain-specific third strand synthesis. After a brief PCR adding P5, P7 and a second index, roughly 25 amplification cycles followed. Using its own MiXCR run on the 5' RACE reads, TCRdb lists one record per CDR3 protein. The sample has some 9,300 distinct CDR3 sequences; 5.8% are singletons. No cell fractionation was done, so the repertoire covers all unsorted peripheral blood T cells.

This receptor was obtained from an adult in good health. The sequencing input was blood. The V call is TRBV10-1, the J call TRBJ2-1, with 10 bases fitting TRBD2. This CDR3 is CASSLAGGSDEQFF. Written as DNA, the CDR3 is TGCGCCAGCAGTTTAGCGGGAGGTTCGGATGAGCAGTTCTTC.